The text below deals with one TCR beta chain. In TCRdb, the 5' RACE reads were re-called with MiXCR into one record per CDR3 protein. Of about 360,000 distinct CDR3 sequences in the sample, roughly 20% were seen once. The data belong to a study of CD8 T cells in ankylosing spondylitis. Germline CDR1 and CDR2: SGHKS and YYEKEE (reference sequence). Trimming left V 2 bases short and J 6 bases short, with 8 bases between. The length of the CDR3 is 13 residues. Sequences were obtained from blood, either unsorted or a sorted T cell fraction (not recorded which). V usage is TRBV5-5 and J usage is TRBJ2-2; no reliable D call. The clonotype was recovered from a male donor with ankylosing spondylitis or in good health (not recorded which). This CDR3 reads CASSLTAAGELFF. In DNA form, the CDR3 reads TGTGCCAGCAGCTTAACTGCGGCCGGGGAGCTGTTTTTT.